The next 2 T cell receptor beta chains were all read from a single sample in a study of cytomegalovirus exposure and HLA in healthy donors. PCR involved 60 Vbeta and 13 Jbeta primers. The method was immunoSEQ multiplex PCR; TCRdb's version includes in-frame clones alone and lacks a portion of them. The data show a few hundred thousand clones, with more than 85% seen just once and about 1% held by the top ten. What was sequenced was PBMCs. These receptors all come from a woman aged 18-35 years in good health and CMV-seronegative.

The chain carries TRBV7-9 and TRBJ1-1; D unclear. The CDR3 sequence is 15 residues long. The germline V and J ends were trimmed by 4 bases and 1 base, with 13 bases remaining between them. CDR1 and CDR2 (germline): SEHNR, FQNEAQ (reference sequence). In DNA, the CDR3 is TGTGCCAGCAGCTCAGCGGAGGAGGGGAACACTGAAGCTTTCTTT. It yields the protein CASSSAEEGNTEAFF.

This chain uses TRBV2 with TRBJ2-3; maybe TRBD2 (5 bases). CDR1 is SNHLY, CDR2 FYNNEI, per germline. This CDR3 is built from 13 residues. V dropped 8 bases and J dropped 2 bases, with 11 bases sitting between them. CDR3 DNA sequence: TGTGCCAGCCGGCCACTAGTCACAGATACGCAGTATTTT. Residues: CASRPLVTDTQYF.